This entry features one T cell receptor beta chain sequence. The record originates from a study of blood T cell repertoires in COVID-19. As for the study in general: Sites in the United States, Italy and Spain provided acute and convalescent COVID-19 samples. Nucleic acid was either cDNA or gDNA, and it came from T cells, B-cell-depleted T cells, or PBMCs.

How the authors handled the data: Nucleated cell counts were estimated from reference gene primer amplification. The table came from immunoSEQ multiplex PCR; TCRdb's copy has only in-frame clones and leaves some out. V and J calls and clone size are copied from that table; D and trimming were computed from the DNA. The repertoire has roughly 290,000 clones, 75% to 95% of them found once; the top ten carry roughly 6.8%. The Seattle site enrolled patients during active infection and followed them longitudinally. The source material was peripheral blood. This sequence was found in a woman aged 30 to 39 with COVID-19, enrolled during active disease.

In nucleotides, the CDR3 is TGCGCCTACCCGGGACAGGGTTACTATGGCTACACCTTC. Protein product: CAYPGQGYYGYTF. The V call is TRBV10-1, the J call TRBJ1-2; 9 bases are a match to TRBD1. CDR3 length: 13 residues. Germline CDR1 and CDR2: WNHNN and SYGVQD (reference sequence). Trimming cost V 11 bases and J 3 bases; bases outside gene matches: 7.